Below, one T cell receptor (beta chain) is given with its context. Profiling relied on immunoSEQ multiplex PCR, and the TCRdb table lists in-frame clones only, not all of them. Of fewer than 350,000 clones listed, approximately 91% are singletons. These data originate in a study of blood T cell repertoires in COVID-19. About the study: From the United States, Italy and Spain came samples of acute and convalescent COVID-19. T cells, B-cell-depleted T cells, or PBMCs provided the cDNA or gDNA that served as material.

Clinical histories supplied by participants themselves formed the basis of cohort assignment. The V and J ends lost 4 bases and 2 bases, in that order; junction bases with no gene match: 4. CDR1 and CDR2 (germline): SGHRS, YFSETQ. This CDR3 comprises 14 residues. The chain joins TRBV5-1 to TRBJ1-2, with 8 bases lining up with TRBD1. The sequencing sample was made of PBMCs or T cells enriched from blood (not recorded which). This clonotype originated in a woman between 40 and 50 years old with acute COVID-19. The CDR3 loop is CASSHGDRNYGYTF. In DNA form, the CDR3 reads TGCGCCAGCAGCCACGGGGACAGGAACTATGGCTACACCTTC.